Reported below is one T cell receptor beta chain. CDR3 length equals 14 residues. Looked up from germline, CDR1 is SNHLY and CDR2 is FYNNEI. The ends were cut back, 6 bases at V and 5 bases at J, with 13 bases in the middle. The sample comes from a study of blood T cells in healthy people across ages. Across the whole study: Template switching retrieved approximately one barcoded beta molecule for each two T cells.

Together with a sample-barcoded 5' primer, a J-beta primer mix was included in a second PCR lasting about 6 to 12 cycles. Each of the cDNA molecules was tagged by a template-switch adaptor with 12 random nucleotides. Each CDR3 protein is one row after TCRdb ran MiXCR on the 5' RACE reads. The sample has about 1.4 million distinct CDR3 sequences, 45% to 70% seen once. The origin of this receptor is a man younger than 35 in good health. The chain couples TRBV2 to TRBJ2-2, with D perhaps TRBD1 (5 bases). The sequenced sample was blood. CDR3 region: CASRGPKGTGELFF. Written as DNA, the CDR3 is TGTGCCAGCAGGGGGCCCAAGGGTACCGGGGAGCTGTTTTTT.